The T cell receptor (beta chain) described here comes from a study of control samples from healthy donors and cancer patients (dated by TCRdb to about 2020). For this clone: What antigen it recognizes has not been identified. Per-base qualities were not stored, and no clone one base away is much larger.

Libraries came from the immunoSEQ multiplex PCR assay. Here the immuneACCESS table is served through TCRdb, limited to in-frame sequences with V and J called. Missing clones are a known gap in these copies; in checked studies unresolved V genes cover under half, and the rest lacks a known reason. Within this sample are some 410,000 clones, with approximately 90% of them counted one time only. About 6.3% of the sample lies in the top ten. The sequence derives from a man aged 35 to 55 with head and neck cancer. The sequencing sample was made of PBMCs.

The CDR3 corresponds to CASRILAGAFAEQYF. The DNA sequence is as follows: TGTGCCAGCAGAATTTTAGCGGGAGCCTTCGCCGAGCAGTACTTC. This sequence uses TRBV28 and TRBJ2-7, and 9 junctional nucleotides match TRBD2. From a lookup of the germline V gene, CDR1 and CDR2 are MDHEN and SYDVKM. The CDR3 starts with the cysteine, ends with the phenylalanine, and has 15 residues. Only the CDR3 part of the read is kept: 45 bases, read in frame from the first base. V lost 6 bases and J lost 6 bases, and the count of bases not matched to a germline gene is 12.